This is a list of T cell receptor beta chains from one sample in a study of T cell repertoires in cytomegalovirus infection. The antigens of these receptors remain unknown. TCRdb processed the reads anew with MiXCR; each CDR3 protein has one entry. The table shows about half a million distinct CDR3 sequences, with 30% to 40% occurring only once. Here the sequenced sample was cultured PBMCs, taken from culture after CMV antigen stimulation. Receptors were obtained from a human donor in good health (CMV status not recorded). Some clones in this sample may be carry-over from other donors' samples. Each CDR3 is given with its conserved first and last residue. Each record gives: V gene, clone size, J gene, D gene, CDR3 DNA, CDR3 protein. D genes are given only for firm matches. Some rows mark clone size as missing; the rest say once, few, many or name a class of expanded clone.

TRBV10-3	.	TRBJ1-2	.	TGTGCCATCAGTAAAGGGACGGAAAACTATGGCTACACCTTC	CAISKGTENYGYTF
TRBV10-3	.	TRBJ2-7	TRBD1	TGTGCCATCAGTGAGTCCGGGGTTTGGGACAGGAGCTCCTACGAGCAGTACTTC	CAISESGVWDRSSYEQYF
TRBV10-3	few	TRBJ2-1	TRBD2	TGTGCCACGTCGAGGGGGACTAGCGGGATTTCCCGGGACAATGAGCAGTTCTTC	CATSRGTSGISRDNEQFF
TRBV12-3/TRBV12-4	.	TRBJ2-1	.	TGTGCCAGCAGTTCGGGCGAGTACAATGAGCAGTTCTTC	CASSSGEYNEQFF
TRBV19	.	TRBJ2-3	TRBD2	TGTGCCAGTAGTATATCCGGACTAGCGGGAAGCGGCGCAGATACGCAGTATTTT	CASSISGLAGSGADTQYF
TRBV7-2	many	TRBJ1-1	.	TGTGCCAGCAGCGCGGGGGCAGGGACGAACACTGAAGCTTTCTTT	CASSAGAGTNTEAFF
TRBV6-2/TRBV6-3	few	TRBJ2-6	.	TGTGCCAGCAGCCCCCCCCGCTCTGGGGCCAACGTCCTGACTTTC	CASSPPRSGANVLTF
TRBV15	.	TRBJ2-5	.	TGTGCCACCAGCAGAAGGGGGGTTGACCAAGAGACCCAGTACTTC	CATSRRGVDQETQYF
TRBV11-1	few	TRBJ2-7	.	TGTGCCAGCAGCTTAGCGAACAACCCCTACGAGCAGTACTTC	CASSLANNPYEQYF
TRBV20-1	.	TRBJ1-1	.	TGCAGTGCTAGAGAAGGGAGGGGGTTGAACACTGAAGCTTTCTTT	CSAREGRGLNTEAFF
TRBV6-5	.	TRBJ2-4	.	TGTGCCAGCAGTTCCGTAGGGGGAAACATTCAGTACTTC	CASSSVGGNIQYF
TRBV7-8	many	TRBJ2-5	TRBD1	TGTGCCAGCAGCTCAGGGACAGGGAAGGAGACCCAGTACTTC	CASSSGTGKETQYF
TRBV6-2/TRBV6-3	few	TRBJ2-7	.	TGTGCCAGCAGTTACTTGGGGACCTACGAGCAGTACTTC	CASSYLGTYEQYF
TRBV7-4	.	TRBJ1-1	.	TGTGCCAGCAGCTTTCCCGATGGGACTGAAGCTTTCTTT	CASSFPDGTEAFF
TRBV7-8	many	TRBJ2-1	TRBD1	TGTGCCAGCAGCTTACGACAGGGGGCTAACAATGAGCAGTTCTTC	CASSLRQGANNEQFF
TRBV4-2	.	TRBJ2-7	TRBD2	TGTGCCAGCAGCCGCGAACTAGCGTATAACTCCTACGAGCAGTACTTC	CASSRELAYNSYEQYF
TRBV29-1	.	TRBJ1-2	.	TGCAGCGTTGATCGGCAGGGGCCTGGCTACACCTTC	CSVDRQGPGYTF
TRBV20-1	.	TRBJ1-6	TRBD1	TGCAGTGCTAGACCCGGGACAGACTATAATTCACCCCTCCACTTT	CSARPGTDYNSPLHF
TRBV19	few	TRBJ1-2	.	TGTGCCAGTAGTATAACTGTGGCGACAACGAGTAATGGCTACACCTTC	CASSITVATTSNGYTF
TRBV4-1	many	TRBJ1-5	.	TGCGCCAGCAGCCAAGTAGGGGACTATAGCAATCAGCCCCAGCATTTT	CASSQVGDYSNQPQHF
TRBV7-2	many	TRBJ1-1	.	TGTGCCAGCACCTACAACCTCCCAGGGTCGGCGCGTCGTGGCACTGAAGCTTTCTTT	CASTYNLPGSARRGTEAFF
TRBV29-1	.	TRBJ2-2	.	TGCAGCGTTGAACGACATGGTTTAGGGGAGCTGTTTTTT	CSVERHGLGELFF
TRBV29-1	few	TRBJ1-2	TRBD1	TGCAGCGGCGGGACAGACTATGGCTACACCTTC	CSGGTDYGYTF
TRBV12-3/TRBV12-4	.	TRBJ2-7	TRBD2	TGTGCCAGCAGTTTAAATAGCGGGAGGGCGGAATGGAACGAGCAGTACTTC	CASSLNSGRAEWNEQYF
TRBV6-6	once	TRBJ2-2	.	TGTGCCAGCAGTTACTCTCAGGGGATTGGGACCGGGGAGCTGTTTTTT	CASSYSQGIGTGELFF
TRBV6-2/TRBV6-3	.	TRBJ2-7	TRBD2	TGTGCCAGCAGTCAACATCATGGACTAGCGGGAGTGATGCAGTACTTC	CASSQHHGLAGVMQYF
TRBV7-9	.	TRBJ2-7	TRBD2	TGTGCCAGCAGCTTAATCGCTAGCGGGACCGAGCAGTACTTC	CASSLIASGTEQYF
TRBV28	.	TRBJ1-2	.	TGTGCCAGCAGTTTAGTGGACAGTAACTATGGCTACACCTTC	CASSLVDSNYGYTF
TRBV28	few	TRBJ1-1	.	TGTGCCAGCAGTCCCCCTTCAGGACAGCCAGGGGAAGCTTTCTTT	CASSPPSGQPGEAFF
TRBV7-2	.	TRBJ1-2	.	TGTGCCAGCAGCGTTAGCAGGGTGCGGGATGGCTACACCTTC	CASSVSRVRDGYTF
TRBV7-6	few	TRBJ2-1	.	TGTGCCAGCAGCAACCCCCCGGCTGAGCAGTTCTTC	CASSNPPAEQFF
TRBV6-1	.	TRBJ2-3	TRBD2	TGTGCCGGCAGTACCCGGGAGGGCGGAGGAGGCACAGATACGCAGTATTTT	CAGSTREGGGGTDTQYF
TRBV7-2	.	TRBJ2-2	.	TGTGCCAGCAGCTTACACCAAGCCAACACCGGGGAGCTGTTTTTT	CASSLHQANTGELFF
TRBV6-5	.	TRBJ2-7	TRBD2	TGTGCCAGCAGTTACTCTGGGGCTAGCGGGAGTTCACTGGACGAGCAGTACTTC	CASSYSGASGSSLDEQYF
TRBV7-8	.	TRBJ2-3	.	TGTGCCAGCAGCGGAGAGGGCCGCAGCACAGATACGCAGTATTTT	CASSGEGRSTDTQYF
TRBV5-1	.	TRBJ2-2	.	TGCGCCAGCACTGTGGACACCGGGGAGCTGTTTTTT	CASTVDTGELFF
TRBV11-2	.	TRBJ1-2	.	TGTGCCAGCAGCTTAGAGTTCTCCGCTAACTATGGCTACACCTTC	CASSLEFSANYGYTF
TRBV4-2	.	TRBJ1-3	.	TGTGCCAGCAGCCCCCGGGACAAAACGTACTCTGGAAACACCATATATTTT	CASSPRDKTYSGNTIYF
TRBV12-3/TRBV12-4	few	TRBJ2-1	.	TGTGCCATCCCCCGGCGGCCGGGGTCCTACAATGAGCAGTTCTTC	CAIPRRPGSYNEQFF
TRBV5-4	.	TRBJ1-1	.	TGTGCCAGCAGCGCCCACTTGAACACTGAAGCTTTCTTT	CASSAHLNTEAFF
TRBV4-2	.	TRBJ1-1	TRBD1	TGTGCCAGCAGCCATCAGGACAGGGGAGCTGAAGCTTTCTTT	CASSHQDRGAEAFF